A single sample gave rise to the 6 T cell receptor beta chains below, sequenced in a study of Tregs in tolerant kidney transplant recipients. The table came from immunoSEQ multiplex PCR; TCRdb's copy has only in-frame clones and leaves some out. The sample has about 240,000 clones; roughly 80% are singletons. The source material was CD4+ T cells from blood. The receptors come from a human donor in good health.

V usage is TRBV6-5 and J usage is TRBJ1-6; possibly TRBD1 for D (5 bases). Deletions cut 0 bases from V and 7 bases from J, with 13 bases between. CDR3 length: 16 amino acids. Looked up from germline, CDR1 is MNHEY and CDR2 is SVGAGI. CDR3 sequence: CASSYSGGRGNSPLHF. CDR3 coding DNA: TGTGCCAGCAGTTACTCGGGGGGAAGAGGGAATTCACCCCTCCACTTT.

The chain recombines TRBV15 with TRBJ1-1; maybe TRBD1 (6 bases). Germline CDR1 LNHNV, CDR2 YYDKDF (reference sequence). V lost 1 base and J 8 bases, leaving 17 bases between the germline ends. CDR3 size: 15 residues. In nucleotides, the CDR3 is TGTGCCACCAGCAGAGGATACGGGACAAGAACGGAAGCTTTCTTT. It is translated as CATSRGYGTRTEAFF.

The rearrangement joins TRBV2 to TRBJ1-2; no definite D call. The V and J ends lost 10 bases and 5 bases respectively, with 23 bases between them. Germline lookup yields CDR1 SNHLY and CDR2 FYNNEI. The CDR3 has 15 amino acids. In nucleotides, the CDR3 is TGTGCCATTCACCAAGGAAGGGTGAGGGCTTATGGCTACACCTTC. Translated, it gives CAIHQGRVRAYGYTF.

The chain is built from TRBV7-6 and TRBJ1-1; TRBD1 matches 10 bases. V lost 2 bases, J lost 8 bases, and 14 bases stayed unmatched. CDR1 SGHVS and CDR2 FNYEAQ come from the germline V gene. The CDR3 length is 17 residues. CDR3 nucleotides: TGTGCCAGCAGCTTACGGCAGTGGGGACAGGGGACATCCGAAGCTTTCTTT. It yields the protein CASSLRQWGQGTSEAFF.

The chain uses TRBV25-1 and TRBJ1-4, with 7 bases that match TRBD1. Germline V gene sequence: CDR1 MGHDK, CDR2 SYGVNS. The CDR3 totals 16 residues. The junction had 12 bases not matched to a gene; V was cut back by 6 bases and J by 5 bases. The CDR3 reads CASSRTKTGLNEKLFF. CDR3 in DNA: TGTGCCAGCAGCCGGACAAAGACAGGGCTGAATGAAAAACTGTTTTTT. Combining the CDR3 with reference TRBV25-1 and TRBJ1-4 gives the whole variable domain EADIYQTPRYLVIGTGKKITLECSQTMGHDKMYWYQQDPGMELHLIHYSYGVNSTEKGDLSSESTVSRIRTEHFPLTLESARPSHTSQYLCASSRTKTGLNEKLFFGSGTQLSVL.

The rearrangement links TRBV5-6 to TRBJ2-3; TRBD2 matches at 8 bases. Losses at the gene ends were 0 bases for V and 10 bases for J; bases not matched to a gene: 4. CDR3 size: 13 residues. The germline V gene encodes CDR1 SGHDT and CDR2 YYEEEE. The CDR3 reads CASSLGLARAQYF. The CDR3 DNA is TGTGCCAGCAGCTTGGGACTAGCGAGGGCGCAGTATTTT.